These 14 T cell receptor beta chains share one sample of origin, sequenced in a study of blood T cells in healthy people across ages. A sample-barcoded 5' primer and a J-beta primer mix were used in a second PCR of roughly 7 to 11 cycles. TCRdb re-derived calls from the 5' RACE reads in MiXCR, one entry per CDR3 protein. The data hold around 1,900,000 distinct CDR3 sequences, with approximately 40% observed a single time. Sequenced input: blood. These receptors all stem from a human donor in good health.

This clonotype was seen more than once but under ten times. The chain combines TRBV3-1 with TRBJ2-1; D is perhaps TRBD2 (5 bases). The CDR3 totals 14 residues. In germline, CDR1 is LGHDT, CDR2 YNNKEL (reference sequence). Trimming left V 1 base short and J 8 bases short, with 12 bases between. The CDR3 spells CASSQAPMEDEQFF. The CDR3 bases are TGTGCCAGCAGCCAAGCCCCCATGGAGGATGAGCAGTTCTTC.

V is TRBV6-5 and J is TRBJ1-2; D remains unclear. Trimming pared 2 bases from V and 1 base from J, leaving 8 bases between. CDR3 length: 14 amino acids. Germline lookup yields CDR1 MNHEY and CDR2 SVGAGI. The CDR3 loop is CASSYREFNYGYTF. CDR3 nucleotide sequence: TGTGCCAGCAGTTACAGGGAGTTTAACTATGGCTACACCTTC.

The gene calls are TRBV5-6 and TRBJ2-7; D gene unclear. Matching the DNA end better, TRBJ2-5 makes the J call doubtful. Germline V gene sequence: CDR1 SGHDT, CDR2 YYEEEE. The CDR3 has 12 amino acids. This CDR3 is CASSGPVTTQYF. The DNA for the CDR3 is TGTGCCAGCAGCGGCCCCGTTACGACCCAGTACTTC.

V usage is TRBV6-5 and J usage is TRBJ2-3; TRBD2 is a possible D gene (5 bases). The CDR3 is made up of 14 amino acids. V was pared by 7 bases and J by 3 bases, with 14 bases between. Germline CDR1 MNHEY, CDR2 SVGAGI. CDR3 residues: CASTRGGRTDTQYF. CDR3 nucleotide sequence: TGTGCCAGCACCCGAGGAGGCCGTACAGATACGCAGTATTTT.

This clonotype was seen a handful of times. The CDR3 nucleotides are TGCAGTGCTAGGGATCTTTTCACGGGGGGGAGGCAAGAGACCCAGTACTTC. Translating gives CSARDLFTGGRQETQYF. The chain uses TRBV20-1 and TRBJ2-5; TRBD2 matches 8 bases. The CDR3 spans 17 residues. V lost 3 bases to trimming and J lost 2 bases; unmatched junction nucleotides: 14. Germline V gene lookup returns CDR1 DFQATT and CDR2 SNEGSKA (reference sequence).

The chain has TRBV11-1 and TRBJ2-6, with 7 nucleotides matching TRBD1. V lost 5 bases to trimming and J lost 1 base; unmatched junction nucleotides: 20. The CDR3 loop spans 21 amino acids. The germline gives CDR1 SGHAT, CDR2 FQDESV (reference sequence). This CDR3 is CASSPDLGTAPGRSGANVLTF. The CDR3 DNA reads TGTGCCAGCAGCCCAGACCTCGGGACAGCACCCGGCAGGTCTGGGGCCAACGTCCTGACTTTC.

The rearrangement joins TRBV5-1 to TRBJ1-1, with unresolved D. Trimming took off 3 bases at V and 1 base at J, with 16 bases between the two ends. Per germline, CDR1 SGHRS and CDR2 YFSETQ. The CDR3 totals 16 residues. CDR3 region: CASSSGDSAPNTEAFF. In DNA, the CDR3 is TGCGCCAGCAGCTCCGGCGATTCGGCACCGAACACTGAAGCTTTCTTT.

This clonotype was seen only a few times. The chain joins TRBV12-3 or TRBV12-4 to TRBJ1-5; no definite D call. V gave up 6 bases and J gave up 5 bases, with 11 bases separating them. CDR3 length equals 13 residues. CDR3 sequence: CASSSTLYQPQHF. The CDR3 DNA is TGTGCCAGCAGCAGTACGTTGTATCAGCCCCAGCATTTT.

The J gene is TRBJ2-7, the V gene TRBV7-2, with TRBD2 matching over 10 bases. The assigned J gene may be wrong: the sequence end matches TRBJ2-5 better. Germline CDR1 reads SGHTA; CDR2 reads FQGNSA. The length of the CDR3 is 15 residues. The DNA for the CDR3 is TGTGCCAGCAGCTCCCAGCGGGGGGGCATGGAGACCCAGTACTTC. It is translated as CASSSQRGGMETQYF.

This clonotype was observed a handful of times. This chain links TRBV7-2 with TRBJ1-2; D gene ambiguous. The V gene's germline CDR1 is SGHTA and CDR2 FQGNSA. The V gene lost 5 bases and the J gene lost 3 bases, with 10 bases spanning the gap. This CDR3 region has 13 residues. CDR3 amino acids: CASSLADDYGYTF. DNA for the CDR3: TGTGCCAGCAGCCTGGCGGACGACTATGGCTACACCTTC.

This clonotype was counted only a few times. CDR3 sequence reads: CAWSEGGGYTF. The CDR3 nucleotides read TGTGCCTGGAGTGAGGGTGGTGGCTACACCTTC. This sequence joins TRBV30 and TRBJ1-2; D call uncertain. The CDR3 totals 11 residues. V was cut by 1 base and J by 7 bases, with 7 bases left in between. Germline CDR1 reads GTSNPN; CDR2 reads SVGIG (reference sequence).

The chain employs TRBV24-1 and TRBJ2-1, with 9 nucleotides matching TRBD2. This CDR3 is 18 amino acids long. Germline V gene sequence: CDR1 KGHDR, CDR2 SFDVKD. The junction had 16 bases not matched to a gene; V was cut back by 4 bases and J by 7 bases. The CDR3 coding sequence is TGTGCCACCAGTGAAACTAGATGGCGGGGGGGCTATCTGAATGAGCAGTTCTTC. Translation gives CATSETRWRGGYLNEQFF.

This rearrangement joins TRBV12-3 or TRBV12-4 to TRBJ2-7; weak D call: TRBD1 (6 bases). This CDR3 has 14 amino acids. The V end was cut by 4 bases, the J end by 7 bases, with 17 bases between. The CDR3 spells CASSYAGADNEQYF. CDR3 in DNA: TGTGCCAGCAGTTACGCAGGGGCTGACAATGAGCAGTACTTC.

The chain uses TRBV29-1 and TRBJ2-1; possible D gene TRBD1, 6 bases. V shed 2 bases and J shed 10 bases, with 15 bases lying between them. CDR3 size: 13 residues. Germline lookup yields CDR1 SQVTM and CDR2 ANQGSEA. In DNA form, the CDR3 reads TGCAGCGTTGAATCATACACAGGGTACGAGCAGTTCTTC. This encodes CSVESYTGYEQFF.